The rows below give T cell receptor beta chains drawn from one sample of a study of blood T cell repertoires in COVID-19. Clones were sequenced by immunoSEQ multiplex PCR, and TCRdb holds only the in-frame ones, with some missing. The data hold roughly 290,000 clones, with over 75% observed a single time. Sequencing input: PBMCs or T cells enriched from blood (not recorded which). These receptors were collected from a woman in her 30s who had recovered from COVID-19. CDR3s include the opening cysteine and the closing phenylalanine or tryptophan. Fields, in order: clone size, J gene, V gene, D gene, CDR3 DNA, CDR3 protein. D genes are given only for firm matches. Where a row states a size, it is once, few, many or the class of an expanded clone; other rows omit it.

abundance: .
j_gene: TRBJ2-7
v_gene: TRBV28
d_gene: TRBD1
CDR3nt: TGTGCCAGCAGTTTAGGGACAGGCACCTACGAGCAGTACTTC
CDR3aa: CASSLGTGTYEQYF

abundance: .
j_gene: TRBJ2-1
v_gene: TRBV11-2
d_gene: TRBD2
CDR3nt: TGTGCCAGCAGCTTGGCACTAGCGGACTTAGAGCAGTTCTTC
CDR3aa: CASSLALADLEQFF

abundance: once
j_gene: TRBJ2-1
v_gene: TRBV6-6
d_gene: .
CDR3nt: TGTGCCAGCAGTACGCTCGGGAGGGGGCCGGGTGAGCAGTTCTTC
CDR3aa: CASSTLGRGPGEQFF

abundance: once
j_gene: TRBJ2-2
v_gene: TRBV5-4
d_gene: TRBD1
CDR3nt: TGTGCCAGCAGCTTGGGGGGGACAGGTTACACCGGGGAGCTGTTTTTT
CDR3aa: CASSLGGTGYTGELFF

abundance: .
j_gene: TRBJ2-5
v_gene: TRBV24-1
d_gene: .
CDR3nt: TGTGCCACCAGTGAAGGAGGATTAGAGACCCAGTACTTC
CDR3aa: CATSEGGLETQYF

abundance: .
j_gene: TRBJ2-3
v_gene: TRBV19
d_gene: TRBD1
CDR3nt: TGTGCCAGTAGTCCCGGGACAGTCAACACAGATACGCAGTATTTT
CDR3aa: CASSPGTVNTDTQYF

abundance: .
j_gene: TRBJ2-2
v_gene: TRBV18
d_gene: .
CDR3nt: TGTGCCAGCTCACCACTGGTCCTCGCGGGGGCGGACACCGGGGAGCTGTTTTTT
CDR3aa: CASSPLVLAGADTGELFF

abundance: .
j_gene: TRBJ1-5
v_gene: TRBV5-6
d_gene: TRBD1
CDR3nt: TGTGCCAGCAGCTTGAGGACAGGTAATCAGCCCCAGCATTTT
CDR3aa: CASSLRTGNQPQHF

abundance: .
j_gene: TRBJ2-4
v_gene: TRBV30
d_gene: TRBD1
CDR3nt: TGTGCCTGGGCTACTTTAGATGGGGACAGAGCAAACATTCAGTACTTC
CDR3aa: CAWATLDGDRANIQYF

abundance: .
j_gene: TRBJ1-2
v_gene: TRBV28
d_gene: .
CDR3nt: TGTGCCAGCAGTTTCCGGGGTACTAACTATGGCTACACCTTC
CDR3aa: CASSFRGTNYGYTF

abundance: .
j_gene: TRBJ1-1
v_gene: TRBV4-2
d_gene: TRBD1
CDR3nt: TGTGCCAGCAGCCCAGCCGGCGACAGGGCCGCTGAAGCTTTCTTT
CDR3aa: CASSPAGDRAAEAFF